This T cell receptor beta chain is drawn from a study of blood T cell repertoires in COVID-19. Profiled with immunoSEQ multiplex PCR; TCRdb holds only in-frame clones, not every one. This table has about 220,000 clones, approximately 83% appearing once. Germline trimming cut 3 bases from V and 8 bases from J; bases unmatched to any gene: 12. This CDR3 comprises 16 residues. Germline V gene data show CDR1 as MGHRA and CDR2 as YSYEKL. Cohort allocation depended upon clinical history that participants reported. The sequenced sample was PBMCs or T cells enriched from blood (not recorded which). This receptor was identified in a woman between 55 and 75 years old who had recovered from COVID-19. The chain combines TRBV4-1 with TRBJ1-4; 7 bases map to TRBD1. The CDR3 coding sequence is TGCGCCAGCAGCCAGGGGTTCGACAGGGTCGAGGAAAAACTGTTTTTT. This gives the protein CASSQGFDRVEEKLFF.